This passage covers 5 T cell receptor beta chains from one sample sequenced in a study of blood T cell repertoires in COVID-19 (dated by TCRdb to between 2020 and 2021). Libraries were constructed by the immunoSEQ multiplex PCR assay. The table comes from immuneACCESS by way of TCRdb, which keeps in-frame sequences with V and J called. Part of the clones is missing from these tables; in studies checked, under half for an unresolved V gene and the rest for unknown reasons. The table for this sample lists hundreds of thousands of clones; 85% to 90% of them were counted only once. The ten largest clones represent roughly 6.3% of the sample. The source material was peripheral blood. The receptors were gathered from a woman between 45 and 65 years old with COVID-19, enrolled during active disease.

V gene TRBV24-1 combines with J gene TRBJ1-5, with 9 positions matching TRBD1. With V trimmed by 4 bases and J by 7 bases, 7 bases remained unmatched. CDR3 size: 15 residues. Per germline, CDR1 KGHDR and CDR2 SFDVKD. The CDR3 is CATSEATGGWQPQHF. CDR3 in DNA: TGTGCCACCAGTGAGGCTACAGGGGGCTGGCAGCCCCAGCATTTT.

The chain employs TRBV6-1 and TRBJ1-2; D might be TRBD1 (6 bases). This CDR3 region has 12 residues. Germline V gene lookup returns CDR1 MNHNS and CDR2 SASEGT. Deletions cut 3 bases from V and 8 bases from J, with 10 bases between. The CDR3 sequence: CASSDKGVGYTF. DNA of the CDR3: TGTGCCAGCAGTGATAAGGGGGTCGGCTACACCTTC.

The rearrangement joins TRBV6-2 or TRBV6-3 to TRBJ1-2; no firm D call. V was shortened by 6 bases and J by 7 bases, with 12 bases between the two germline ends. Germline V gene lookup returns CDR1 MNHEY and CDR2 SVGEGT. The CDR3 totals 12 residues. The DNA of the CDR3 is TGTGCCAGCAGCGTAACAGTATTTGGCTACACCTTC. Protein product: CASSVTVFGYTF.

The rearrangement uses TRBV5-1 and TRBJ2-5; 12 nucleotides agree with TRBD2. Germline trimming cut 2 bases from V and 5 bases from J; bases unmatched to any gene: 7. Per germline, CDR1 SGHRS and CDR2 YFSETQ. This CDR3 contains 16 residues. CDR3 nucleotide sequence: TGCGCCAGCAGCTTAAGACTAGCGGGAGCGATGGAGACCCAGTACTTC. It yields the protein CASSLRLAGAMETQYF.

The CDR3 DNA reads as TGTGCCAGCAGAGCAGGGGTACTATCCTACGAGCAGTACTTC. It is translated as CASRAGVLSYEQYF. The rearrangement joins TRBV6-5 to TRBJ2-7, with D perhaps matching TRBD1 (6 bases). V was shortened by 6 bases and J by 1 base, with 13 bases between the two germline ends. CDR1 MNHEY and CDR2 SVGAGI come from the germline V gene. CDR3 length equals 14 residues.